Listed here are 11 T cell receptor beta chains from one sample, sequenced in a study of blood T cell repertoires in COVID-19. Some clones are missing from TCRdb's copy, which holds only in-frame ones; the method was immunoSEQ multiplex PCR. Of 400,000 to 450,000 clones in the sample, roughly 89% were seen once. The sample was peripheral blood. Every receptor here comes from a woman in her thirties with active or convalescent COVID-19.

The chain carries TRBV7-9 and TRBJ1-2, with 9 positions matching TRBD1. Germline V lookup: CDR1 SEHNR, CDR2 FQNEAQ (reference sequence). The junction had 2 bases not matched to a gene; V was cut back by 5 bases and J by 4 bases. This CDR3 spans 13 amino acids. The CDR3 region has the DNA TGTGCCAGCAGCCTGACAGGGGGCTATGGCTACACCTTC. Its translation: CASSLTGGYGYTF.

This rearrangement joins TRBV19 to TRBJ1-5; D not resolved. The CDR3 is 14 amino acids. Germline CDR1 is LNHDA and CDR2 is SQIVND (reference sequence). The V gene lost 3 bases and the J gene lost 5 bases, with 11 bases spanning the gap. The CDR3 nucleotides are TGTGCCAGTAGTATCGGCGGTTGGGATCAGCCCCAGCATTTT. As protein: CASSIGGWDQPQHF.

The V gene is TRBV18, the J gene TRBJ2-7; 7 bases fit TRBD1. This CDR3 has 15 amino acids. The germline gives CDR1 KGHSH, CDR2 LQKENI. V dropped 3 bases and J dropped 2; count of bases not matched to a gene: 7. The CDR3 nucleotides read TGTGCCAGCTCACCCGGGACAGAGAAAACCTACGAGCAGTACTTC. Protein sequence: CASSPGTEKTYEQYF.

This clone showed up just once. Within the sample, other DNA sequences also encode this same CDR3. The chain carries TRBV18 and TRBJ2-7; 15 nucleotides agree with TRBD2. The length of the CDR3 is 18 residues. The V gene end was trimmed by 3 bases and the J gene end by 0 bases; junction bases not matched to a gene: 6. CDR1 is KGHSH, CDR2 LQKENI, per germline. The CDR3 DNA reads as TGTGCCAGCTCACCCCCGGGACTAGCGGGAGGACTCTCCTACGAGCAGTACTTC. Residues: CASSPPGLAGGLSYEQYF.

V usage is TRBV19 and J usage is TRBJ1-1; 8 bases fit TRBD1. The CDR3 is 16 residues long. The junction had 6 bases not matched to a gene; V was cut back by 2 bases and J by 1 base. Germline V gene data show CDR1 as LNHDA and CDR2 as SQIVND (reference sequence). CDR3 coding DNA: TGTGCCAGTAGTATAAGCCAGGGGGCGAGGAACACTGAAGCTTTCTTT. As protein: CASSISQGARNTEAFF.

The chain couples TRBV10-3 to TRBJ1-1; 11 nucleotides align to TRBD1. Germline CDR1 is ENHRY and CDR2 is SYGVKD. This CDR3 has 15 residues. The V and J ends lost 5 bases and 4 bases, in that order; junction bases with no gene match: 6. CDR3 coding DNA: TGTGCCATCAGTAACCGGGACAGGGGGACCACTGAAGCTTTCTTT. It translates to CAISNRDRGTTEAFF.

This clone is a singleton in its sample. This chain joins TRBV19 and TRBJ1-3, with D possibly matching TRBD1 (6 bases). Trimming stripped 1 base from V and 7 bases from J, with 8 bases between. The germline V gene encodes CDR1 LNHDA and CDR2 SQIVND (reference sequence). This CDR3 has 13 residues. CDR3 coding DNA: TGTGCCAGTAGTATAGGGGGGCCGAACACCATATATTTT. Its translation is CASSIGGPNTIYF.

The chain couples TRBV18 to TRBJ1-5, with D possibly being TRBD1 (5 bases). The CDR3 spans 13 residues. CDR1 is KGHSH, CDR2 LQKENI, per germline. The V gene lost 4 bases and the J gene lost 3 bases, with 7 bases spanning the gap. CDR3 region: CASSRGVNQPQHF. CDR3 nucleotide sequence: TGTGCCAGCTCACGGGGGGTCAATCAGCCCCAGCATTTT.

V gene TRBV21-1 combines with J gene TRBJ1-1; TRBD1 is the table's D call, not checked against the DNA. TRBV21-1 is reported as a pseudogene. The CDR3 totals 18 residues. The CDR3 is CASSKWRGRETSNTEAFF. The CDR3 coding sequence is TGTGCCAGCAGCAAATGGCGCGGCAGGGAAACGTCGAACACTGAAGCTTTCTTT.

CDR3 loop: CASSPRLAGVVETQYF. CDR3 sequence (DNA): TGTGCCAGCAGCCCACGACTAGCGGGAGTGGTAGAGACCCAGTACTTC. The rearrangement links TRBV28 to TRBJ2-5, with 12 positions matching TRBD2. Germline trimming cut 6 bases from V and 4 bases from J; bases unmatched to any gene: 9. Germline assignment: CDR1 MDHEN and CDR2 SYDVKM. The CDR3 covers 16 residues.

This sequence joins TRBV7-8 and TRBJ2-1, with TRBD2 matching 8 bases. CDR3 length: 14 amino acids. V was clipped by 1 base and J by 8 bases; unmatched bases: 4. Germline CDR1 SGHVS, CDR2 FQNEAQ. The CDR3 nucleotides read TGTGCCAGCAGCTTAGAAGCGGGAGTACATGAGCAGTTCTTC. This gives the protein CASSLEAGVHEQFF.